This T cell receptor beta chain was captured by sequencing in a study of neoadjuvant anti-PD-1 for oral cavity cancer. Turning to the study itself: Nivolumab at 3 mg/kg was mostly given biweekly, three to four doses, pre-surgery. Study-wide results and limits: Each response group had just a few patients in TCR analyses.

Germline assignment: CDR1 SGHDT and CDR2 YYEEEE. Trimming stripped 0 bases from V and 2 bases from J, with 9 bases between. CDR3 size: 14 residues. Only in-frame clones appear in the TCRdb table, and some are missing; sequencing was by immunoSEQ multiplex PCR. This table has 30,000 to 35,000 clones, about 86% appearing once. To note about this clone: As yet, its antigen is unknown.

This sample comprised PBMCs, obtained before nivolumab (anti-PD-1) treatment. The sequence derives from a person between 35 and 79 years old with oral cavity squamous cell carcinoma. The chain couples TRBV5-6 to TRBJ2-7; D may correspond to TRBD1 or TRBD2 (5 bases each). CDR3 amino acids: CASSLGQGAYEQYF. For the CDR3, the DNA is TGTGCCAGCAGCTTGGGGCAGGGAGCCTACGAGCAGTACTTC.